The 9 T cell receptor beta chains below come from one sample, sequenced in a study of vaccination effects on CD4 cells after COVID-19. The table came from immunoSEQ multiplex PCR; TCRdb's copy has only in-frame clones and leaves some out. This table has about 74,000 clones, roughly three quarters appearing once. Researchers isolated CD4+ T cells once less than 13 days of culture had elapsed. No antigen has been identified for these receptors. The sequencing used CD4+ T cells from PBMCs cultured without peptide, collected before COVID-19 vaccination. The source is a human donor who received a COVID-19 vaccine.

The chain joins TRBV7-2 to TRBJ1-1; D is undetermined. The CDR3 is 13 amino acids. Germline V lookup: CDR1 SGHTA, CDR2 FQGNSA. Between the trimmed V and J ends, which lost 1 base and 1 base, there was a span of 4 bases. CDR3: CASSLEGNTEAFF. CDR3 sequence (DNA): TGTGCCAGCAGCTTAGAGGGGAACACTGAAGCTTTCTTT.

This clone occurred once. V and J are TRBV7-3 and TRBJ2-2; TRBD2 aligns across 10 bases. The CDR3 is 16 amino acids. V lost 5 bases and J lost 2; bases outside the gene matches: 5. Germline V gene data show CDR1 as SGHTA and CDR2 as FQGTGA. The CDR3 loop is CASSPRTSGNTGELFF. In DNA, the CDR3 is TGTGCCAGCAGCCCTCGGACTAGCGGTAACACCGGGGAGCTGTTTTTT.

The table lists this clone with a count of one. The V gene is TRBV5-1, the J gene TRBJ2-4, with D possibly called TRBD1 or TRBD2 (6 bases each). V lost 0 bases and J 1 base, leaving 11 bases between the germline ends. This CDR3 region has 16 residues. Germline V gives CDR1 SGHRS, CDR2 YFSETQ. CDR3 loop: CASSLGWGAAKNIQYF. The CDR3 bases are TGCGCCAGCAGCTTGGGCTGGGGGGCTGCCAAAAACATTCAGTACTTC.

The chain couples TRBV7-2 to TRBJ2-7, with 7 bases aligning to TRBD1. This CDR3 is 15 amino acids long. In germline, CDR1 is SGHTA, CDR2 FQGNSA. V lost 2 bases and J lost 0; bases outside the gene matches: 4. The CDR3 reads CASSLMTGTSYEQYV. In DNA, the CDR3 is TGTGCCAGCAGCTTAATGACAGGGACCTCCTACGAGCAGTACGTC.

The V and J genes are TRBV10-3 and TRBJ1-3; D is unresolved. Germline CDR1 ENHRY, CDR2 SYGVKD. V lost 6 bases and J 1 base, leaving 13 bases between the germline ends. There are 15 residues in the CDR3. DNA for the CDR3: TGTGCCATCAGCGGCAGCGCTCCATCTGGAAACACCATATATTTT. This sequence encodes CAISGSAPSGNTIYF.

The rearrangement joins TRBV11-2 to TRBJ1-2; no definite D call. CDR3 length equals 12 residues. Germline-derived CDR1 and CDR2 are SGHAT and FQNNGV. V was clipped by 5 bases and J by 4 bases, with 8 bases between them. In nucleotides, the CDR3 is TGTGCCAGCAGCCTGGGCGGCTATGGCTACACCTTC. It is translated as CASSLGGYGYTF.

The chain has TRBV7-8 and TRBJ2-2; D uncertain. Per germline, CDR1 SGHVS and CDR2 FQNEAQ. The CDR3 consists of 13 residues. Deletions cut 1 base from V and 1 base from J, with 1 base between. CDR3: CASSLENTGELFF. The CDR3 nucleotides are TGTGCCAGCAGCTTAGAGAACACCGGGGAGCTGTTTTTT. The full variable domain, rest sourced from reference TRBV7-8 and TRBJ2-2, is GAGVSQSPRYKVAKRGQDVALRCDPISGHVSLFWYQQALGQGPEFLTYFQNEAQLDKSGLPSDRFFAERPEGSVSTLKIQRTQQEDSAVYLCASSLENTGELFFGEGSRLTVL.

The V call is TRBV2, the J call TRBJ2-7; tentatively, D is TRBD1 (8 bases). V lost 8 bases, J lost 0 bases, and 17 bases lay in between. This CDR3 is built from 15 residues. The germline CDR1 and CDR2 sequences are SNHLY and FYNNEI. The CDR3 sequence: CASDRGGALSYEQYV. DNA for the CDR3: TGTGCCAGCGACAGGGGAGGGGCTCTCTCCTACGAGCAGTACGTC.

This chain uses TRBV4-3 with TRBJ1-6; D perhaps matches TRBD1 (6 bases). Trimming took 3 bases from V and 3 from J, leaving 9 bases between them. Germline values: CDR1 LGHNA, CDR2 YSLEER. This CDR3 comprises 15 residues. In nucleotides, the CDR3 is TGCGCCAGCAGCCAGCAGACAGGCTATAATTCACCCCTCCACTTT. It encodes CASSQQTGYNSPLHF.